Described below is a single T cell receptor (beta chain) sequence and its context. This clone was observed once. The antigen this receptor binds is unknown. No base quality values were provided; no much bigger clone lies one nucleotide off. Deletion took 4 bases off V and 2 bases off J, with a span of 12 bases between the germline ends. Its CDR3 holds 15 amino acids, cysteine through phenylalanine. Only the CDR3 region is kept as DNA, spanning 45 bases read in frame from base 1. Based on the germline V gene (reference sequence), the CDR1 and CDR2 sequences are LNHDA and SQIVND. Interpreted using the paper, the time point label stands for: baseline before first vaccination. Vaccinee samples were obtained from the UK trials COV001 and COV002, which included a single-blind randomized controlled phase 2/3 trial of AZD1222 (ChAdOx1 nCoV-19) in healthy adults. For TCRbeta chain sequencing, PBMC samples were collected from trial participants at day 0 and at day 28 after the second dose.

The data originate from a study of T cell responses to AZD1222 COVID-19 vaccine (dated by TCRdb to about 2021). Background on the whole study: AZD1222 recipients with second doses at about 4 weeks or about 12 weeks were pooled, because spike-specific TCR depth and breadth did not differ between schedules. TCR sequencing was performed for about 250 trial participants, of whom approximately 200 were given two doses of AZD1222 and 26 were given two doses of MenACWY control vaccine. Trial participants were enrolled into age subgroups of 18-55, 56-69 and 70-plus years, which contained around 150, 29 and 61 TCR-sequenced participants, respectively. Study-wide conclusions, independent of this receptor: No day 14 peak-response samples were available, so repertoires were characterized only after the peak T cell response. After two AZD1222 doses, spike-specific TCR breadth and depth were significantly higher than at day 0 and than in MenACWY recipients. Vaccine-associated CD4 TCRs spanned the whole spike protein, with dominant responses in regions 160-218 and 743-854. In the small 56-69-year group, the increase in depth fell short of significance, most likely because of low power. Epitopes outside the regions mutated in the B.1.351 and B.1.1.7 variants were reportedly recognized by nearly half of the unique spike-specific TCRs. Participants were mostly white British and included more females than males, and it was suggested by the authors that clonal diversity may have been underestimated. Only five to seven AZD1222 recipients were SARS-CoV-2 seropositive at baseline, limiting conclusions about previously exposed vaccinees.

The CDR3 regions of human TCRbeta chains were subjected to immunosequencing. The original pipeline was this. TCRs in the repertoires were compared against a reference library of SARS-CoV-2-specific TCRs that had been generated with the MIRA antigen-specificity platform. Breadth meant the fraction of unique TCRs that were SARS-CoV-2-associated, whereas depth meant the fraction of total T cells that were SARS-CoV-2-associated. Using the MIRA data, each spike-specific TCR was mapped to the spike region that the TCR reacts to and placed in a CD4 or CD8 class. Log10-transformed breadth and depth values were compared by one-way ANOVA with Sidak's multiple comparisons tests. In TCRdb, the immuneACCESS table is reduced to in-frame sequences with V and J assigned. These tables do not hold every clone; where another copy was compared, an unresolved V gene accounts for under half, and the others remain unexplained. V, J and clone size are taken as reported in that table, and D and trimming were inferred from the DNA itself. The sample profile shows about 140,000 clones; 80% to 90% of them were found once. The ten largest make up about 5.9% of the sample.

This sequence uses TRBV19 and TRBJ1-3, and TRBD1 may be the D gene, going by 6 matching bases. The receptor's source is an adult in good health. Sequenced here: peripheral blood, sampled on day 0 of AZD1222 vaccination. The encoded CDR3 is CASSTRGGTGNTIYF. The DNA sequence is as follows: TGTGCCAGTAGTACCCGAGGGGGGACTGGAAACACCATATATTTT.